These 25 T cell receptor beta chains were sequenced from one sample in a study of shared clonotypes between healthy human individuals. Method: immunoSEQ multiplex PCR; TCRdb's copy keeps in-frame clones and lacks some. Among 450,000 to 600,000 clones, around 80% were seen once, and the ten largest hold less than 15%. The specimen sequenced was PBMCs. These receptors all stem from a woman aged 40 to 50 in good health. Some clones in this sample may be carry-over from other donors' samples.

This clone occurred a few times. The rearrangement joins TRBV28 to TRBJ2-7, with 7 bases matching TRBD2. Germline V gene sequence: CDR1 MDHEN, CDR2 SYDVKM. The CDR3 runs 15 residues. Germline trimming cut 5 bases from V and 9 bases from J; bases unmatched to any gene: 16. The CDR3 is CASSTPTGGTHGQYF. CDR3 coding DNA: TGTGCCAGCAGTACTCCCACCGGGGGGACCCATGGGCAGTACTTC.

The genes are TRBV7-2 and TRBJ1-4; TRBD1 might be the D (5 bases). Germline values: CDR1 SGHTA, CDR2 FQGNSA. This CDR3 is 13 amino acids long. V was shortened by 7 bases and J by 8 bases, with 14 bases between the two germline ends. The CDR3 sequence is CASNSGLSEKLFF. The CDR3 DNA reads as TGTGCCAGCAACTCAGGGCTTAGCGAAAAACTGTTTTTT.

V is TRBV6-1 and J is TRBJ2-2; TRBD2 matches 12 bases. CDR3 length equals 19 residues. Trimming removed 0 bases from V and 6 bases from J; junction bases left unmatched: 11. Germline V CDR1 and CDR2: MNHNS, SASEGT. The CDR3 sequence is CASSEAILGLAGFAGELFF. For the CDR3, the DNA is TGTGCCAGCAGTGAAGCGATTCTAGGACTAGCGGGATTTGCCGGGGAGCTGTTTTTT.

The V call is TRBV10-3, the J call TRBJ2-1, with no clear D. Germline lookup yields CDR1 ENHRY and CDR2 SYGVKD. V lost 2 bases and J 5 bases, leaving 4 bases between the germline ends. This CDR3 spans 12 amino acids. As DNA, the CDR3 is TGTGCCATCAGTGAGCGGGACAATGAGCAGTTCTTC. This encodes CAISERDNEQFF.

The sample holds a few counts of this clone. The chain uses TRBV28 and TRBJ2-6; tentative D call: TRBD2 (5 bases). Looked up from germline, CDR1 is MDHEN and CDR2 is SYDVKM. The V gene lost 4 bases and the J gene lost 1 base, with 17 bases spanning the gap. The CDR3 extends over 18 amino acids. CDR3 sequence (DNA): TGTGCCAGCAGTTCTTTACCGGGGAGAGTATCTGGGGCCAACGTCCTGACTTTC. Its translation: CASSSLPGRVSGANVLTF.

V is TRBV5-4 and J is TRBJ2-1; 8 bases are a match to TRBD2. V shed 0 bases and J 6 bases; nucleotides not matched to a gene: 5. The CDR3 consists of 15 residues. Germline values: CDR1 SGHNT, CDR2 YYREEE (reference sequence). The CDR3 here is CASSLDPAGVNEQFF. The CDR3 DNA reads as TGTGCCAGCAGCTTGGATCCAGCGGGAGTCAATGAGCAGTTCTTC. Full variable domain (remainder filled in from reference TRBV5-4 and TRBJ2-1): ETGVTQSPTHLIKTRGQQVTLRCSSQSGHNTVSWYQQALGQGPQFIFQYYREEENGRGNFPPRFSGLQFPNYSSELNVNALELDDSALYLCASSLDPAGVNEQFFGPGTRLTVL.

This chain joins TRBV28 and TRBJ1-5; 10 nucleotides match TRBD1. This CDR3 is built from 15 residues. The V and J ends lost 6 bases and 7 bases, in that order; junction bases with no gene match: 9. Germline CDR1 is MDHEN and CDR2 is SYDVKM. The CDR3 protein is CASSLGQGYRQPQHF. The CDR3, as DNA: TGTGCCAGCAGCCTGGGACAGGGGTATCGCCAGCCCCAGCATTTT.

This chain links TRBV27 with TRBJ1-5; D may be TRBD1 (5 bases). This CDR3 region has 18 residues. Germline values: CDR1 MNHEY, CDR2 SMNVEV (reference sequence). V was cut by 2 bases and J by 2 bases, with 19 bases left in between. For the CDR3, the DNA is TGTGCCAGCAGTTTAAGGATGACCGGGGGTGGGGGCAATCAGCCCCAGCATTTT. Protein: CASSLRMTGGGGNQPQHF.

V gene TRBV18 combines with J gene TRBJ2-3; 11 bases agree with TRBD1. The trim removed 5 bases at V and 0 bases at J, leaving 10 bases unmatched. The germline CDR1 and CDR2 sequences are KGHSH and LQKENI. CDR3 length: 18 amino acids. CDR3 DNA sequence: TGTGCCAGCTCAAAAGGGACAGGGGGTTCCTCTAGCACAGATACGCAGTATTTT. It encodes CASSKGTGGSSSTDTQYF.

The chain is built from TRBV4-3 and TRBJ2-1, with D perhaps being TRBD1 or TRBD2 (5 bases each). There are 18 residues in the CDR3. CDR1 LGHNA and CDR2 YSLEER come from the germline V gene. The V and J ends lost 1 base and 2 bases respectively, with 18 bases between them. CDR3: CASSQALEDIPPYNEQFF. The CDR3 bases are TGCGCCAGCAGCCAAGCTCTGGAGGACATCCCTCCCTACAATGAGCAGTTCTTC.

This rearrangement joins TRBV5-1 to TRBJ2-5; TRBD1 agrees at 8 bases. V lost 4 bases and J lost 6; bases outside the gene matches: 5. CDR3 length equals 13 residues. Germline CDR1 reads SGHRS; CDR2 reads YFSETQ. The CDR3 protein is CASSRDRGQTQYF. CDR3 DNA: TGCGCCAGCAGCCGAGACAGGGGCCAGACCCAGTACTTC.

This chain uses TRBV28 with TRBJ1-2; D not certain. Trimming removed 4 bases from V and 2 bases from J, with 14 bases in between. This CDR3 region has 15 residues. CDR1 is MDHEN and CDR2 is SYDVKM in the germline V gene. As DNA, the CDR3 is TGTGCCAGCAGTTCATTGGCCCCGGGCAACTATGGCTACACCTTC. Encoded protein: CASSSLAPGNYGYTF.

The V and J genes are TRBV28 and TRBJ2-7, with 9 bases lining up with TRBD1. The CDR3 consists of 14 residues. Germline trimming cut 4 bases from V and 2 bases from J; bases unmatched to any gene: 3. CDR1 MDHEN and CDR2 SYDVKM come from the germline V gene. The CDR3 region is CASSSGTGPYEQYF. CDR3 bases: TGTGCCAGCAGTTCTGGGACAGGGCCCTACGAGCAGTACTTC.

This chain connects TRBV5-1 to TRBJ2-7; TRBD1 aligns across 7 bases. CDR3 length: 14 residues. Per the germline V gene, CDR1 is SGHRS and CDR2 is YFSETQ. After removal of 2 bases from V and 5 bases from J, the junction contained 7 bases not matched to a gene. The CDR3 coding sequence is TGCGCCAGCAGCTTTAGACAGGGAAGCGACGAGCAGTACTTC. Protein product: CASSFRQGSDEQYF.

The chain couples TRBV19 to TRBJ1-5; 9 positions agree with TRBD1. CDR1 and CDR2 (germline): LNHDA, SQIVND (reference sequence). Trimming cost V 3 bases and J 0 bases; bases outside gene matches: 6. The CDR3 contains 17 residues. The CDR3 DNA is TGTGCCAGTAGTATCGGGGACAGGGCTTATAGCAATCAGCCCCAGCATTTT. Translation gives CASSIGDRAYSNQPQHF.

V is TRBV27 and J is TRBJ2-7, with D possibly TRBD1 on 5 matching bases. This CDR3 contains 13 residues. Trimming cost V 3 bases and J 5 bases, with 11 bases left between them. Per the germline V gene, CDR1 is MNHEY and CDR2 is SMNVEV (reference sequence). The CDR3 DNA is TGTGCCAGCAGTTTCAGGGTGTGGGACGAGCAGTACTTC. This codes for CASSFRVWDEQYF.

The gene calls are TRBV4-3 and TRBJ1-2; 7 bases map to TRBD1. CDR3 length equals 16 residues. Germline trimming cut 1 base from V and 3 bases from J; bases unmatched to any gene: 8. CDR1 is LGHNA and CDR2 is YSLEER in the germline V gene. This chain's CDR3 is CASSQVEIRGDYGYTF. The CDR3 region has the DNA TGCGCCAGCAGCCAAGTTGAGATCAGGGGGGACTATGGCTACACCTTC.

The genes are TRBV5-1 and TRBJ2-2; 14 nucleotides align to TRBD2. Looked up from germline, CDR1 is SGHRS and CDR2 is YFSETQ. This CDR3 has 19 amino acids. Trimming took 0 bases from V and 6 from J; bases not matched to a gene: 10. This chain's CDR3 is CASSLDVGLAGVSAGELFF. Here the CDR3 DNA reads TGCGCCAGCAGCTTGGATGTGGGACTAGCGGGAGTCTCGGCCGGGGAGCTGTTTTTT.

This chain connects TRBV29-1 to TRBJ1-1; 8 nucleotides agree with TRBD1. Germline V CDR1 and CDR2: SQVTM, ANQGSEA. The CDR3 spans 16 residues. With V trimmed by 3 bases and J by 3 bases, 12 bases remained unmatched. The chain's CDR3 is CSVDGRGHGRDTEAFF. CDR3 in DNA: TGCAGCGTTGACGGCAGGGGGCACGGGAGGGACACTGAAGCTTTCTTT.

The chain has TRBV9 and TRBJ2-1; 7 bases match TRBD2. The CDR3 is made up of 16 amino acids. V was pared by 0 bases and J by 4 bases, with 7 bases of the junction left unmatched. Germline V gene lookup returns CDR1 SGDLS and CDR2 YYNGEE. The CDR3 reads CASSVGSGNGYNEQFF. CDR3 sequence (DNA): TGTGCCAGCAGCGTAGGAAGCGGGAATGGATACAATGAGCAGTTCTTC.

This clone was observed many times. This sample includes further DNA sequences coding for the same CDR3. The chain is built from TRBV9 and TRBJ2-7, with 9 bases lining up with TRBD1. The CDR3 has 15 amino acids. After removal of 0 bases from V and 1 base from J, the junction contained 2 bases not matched to a gene. Germline lookup yields CDR1 SGDLS and CDR2 YYNGEE. In DNA form, the CDR3 reads TGTGCCAGCAGCGTAGAAGGGACAGGGTCCTACGAGCAGTACTTC. This gives the protein CASSVEGTGSYEQYF.

The chain recombines TRBV18 with TRBJ1-1, with D maybe TRBD1 (5 bases). CDR3 length: 13 residues. Trimming took off 5 bases at V and 1 base at J, with 8 bases between the two ends. CDR1 KGHSH and CDR2 LQKENI come from the germline V gene. CDR3 DNA sequence: TGTGCCAGCTCATCAGACAGGAACACTGAAGCTTTCTTT. Its protein product is CASSSDRNTEAFF.

The chain uses TRBV6-1 and TRBJ1-1, with a possible D match to TRBD1 (5 bases). There are 14 residues in the CDR3. Trimming removed 8 bases at V and 1 base at J, with 14 bases between. CDR1 is MNHNS and CDR2 is SASEGT in the germline V gene. The CDR3 DNA sequence: TGTGCCAGCCCAGGGACGGTTCCGAACACTGAAGCTTTCTTT. Amino acids: CASPGTVPNTEAFF.

CDR3 in amino acids: CASSQPSGESYNEQFF. In DNA form, the CDR3 reads TGTGCCAGCAGCCAGCCTAGCGGAGAGTCCTACAATGAGCAGTTCTTC. This rearrangement joins TRBV5-4 to TRBJ2-1, with TRBD2 matching 7 bases. CDR1 is SGHNT and CDR2 is YYREEE in the germline V gene (reference sequence). The CDR3 has 16 residues. V was pared by 4 bases and J by 1 base, with 8 bases of the junction left unmatched.

This chain connects TRBV7-8 to TRBJ2-3, with D possibly TRBD1 on 7 matching bases. Germline CDR1 is SGHVS and CDR2 is FQNEAQ. This CDR3 is 14 amino acids long. V lost 3 bases and J 3 bases, leaving 10 bases between the germline ends. CDR3 protein: CASSFGGQTDTQYF. CDR3 DNA: TGTGCCAGCAGCTTCGGGGGACAGACAGATACGCAGTATTTT.